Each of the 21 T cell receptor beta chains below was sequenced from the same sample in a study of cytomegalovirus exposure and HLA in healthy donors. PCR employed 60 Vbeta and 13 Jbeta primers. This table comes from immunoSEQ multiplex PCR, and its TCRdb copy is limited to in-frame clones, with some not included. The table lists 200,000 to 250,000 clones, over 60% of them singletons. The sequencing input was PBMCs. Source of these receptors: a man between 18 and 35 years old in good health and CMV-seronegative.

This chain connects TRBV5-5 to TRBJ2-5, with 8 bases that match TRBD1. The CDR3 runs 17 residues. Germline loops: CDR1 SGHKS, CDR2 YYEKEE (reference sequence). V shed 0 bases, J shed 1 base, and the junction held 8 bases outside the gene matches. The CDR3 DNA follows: TGTGCCAGCAGCTTGGGGGTTACAGGGGGTCTCCAAGAGACCCAGTACTTC. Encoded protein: CASSLGVTGGLQETQYF.

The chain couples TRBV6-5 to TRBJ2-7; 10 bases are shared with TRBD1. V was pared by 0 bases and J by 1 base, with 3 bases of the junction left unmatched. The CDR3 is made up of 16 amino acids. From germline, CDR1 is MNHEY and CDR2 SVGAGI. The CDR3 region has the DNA TGTGCCAGCAGTTACTCGAAGGGACAGGGGTCCTACGAGCAGTACTTC. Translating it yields CASSYSKGQGSYEQYF.

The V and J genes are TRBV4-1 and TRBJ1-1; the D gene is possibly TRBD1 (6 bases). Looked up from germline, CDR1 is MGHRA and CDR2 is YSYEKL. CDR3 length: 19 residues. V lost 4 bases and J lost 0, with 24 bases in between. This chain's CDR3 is CASSLYPGVQGSLNTEAFF. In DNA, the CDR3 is TGCGCCAGCAGCCTATACCCCGGGGTCCAGGGGAGCCTGAACACTGAAGCTTTCTTT.

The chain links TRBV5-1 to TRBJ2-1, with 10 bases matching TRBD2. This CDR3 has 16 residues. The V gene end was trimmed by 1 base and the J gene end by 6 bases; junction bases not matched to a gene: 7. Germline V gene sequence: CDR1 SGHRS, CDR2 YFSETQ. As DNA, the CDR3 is TGCGCCAGCAGCTTGTTCCCTAGCGGGAGTTCCAATGAGCAGTTCTTC. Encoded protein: CASSLFPSGSSNEQFF.

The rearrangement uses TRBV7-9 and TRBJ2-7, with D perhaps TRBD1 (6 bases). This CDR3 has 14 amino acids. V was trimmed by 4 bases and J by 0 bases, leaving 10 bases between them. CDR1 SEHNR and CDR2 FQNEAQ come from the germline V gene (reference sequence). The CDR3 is CASSSDRSSYEQYF. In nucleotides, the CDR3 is TGTGCCAGCAGCTCGGACAGAAGCTCCTACGAGCAGTACTTC.

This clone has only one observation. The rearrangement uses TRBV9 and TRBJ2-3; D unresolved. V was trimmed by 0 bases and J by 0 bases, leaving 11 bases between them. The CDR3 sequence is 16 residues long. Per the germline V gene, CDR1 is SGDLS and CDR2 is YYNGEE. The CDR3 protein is CASSVVPFLSTDTQYF. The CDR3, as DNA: TGTGCCAGCAGCGTAGTTCCCTTCCTTAGCACAGATACGCAGTATTTT.

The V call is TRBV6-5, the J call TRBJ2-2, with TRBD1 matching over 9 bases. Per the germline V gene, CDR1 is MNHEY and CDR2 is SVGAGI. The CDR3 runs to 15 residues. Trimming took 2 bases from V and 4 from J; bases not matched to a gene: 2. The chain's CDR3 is CASSYGQGTTGELFF. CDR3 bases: TGTGCCAGCAGTTACGGACAGGGGACCACCGGGGAGCTGTTTTTT.

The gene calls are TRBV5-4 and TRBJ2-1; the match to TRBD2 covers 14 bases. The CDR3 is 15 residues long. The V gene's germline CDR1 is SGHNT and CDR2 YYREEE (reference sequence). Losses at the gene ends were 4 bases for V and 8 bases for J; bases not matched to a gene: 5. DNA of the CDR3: TGTGCCAGCAGCCCGACTAGCGGGAGGGCCGATGAGCAGTTCTTC. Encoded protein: CASSPTSGRADEQFF.

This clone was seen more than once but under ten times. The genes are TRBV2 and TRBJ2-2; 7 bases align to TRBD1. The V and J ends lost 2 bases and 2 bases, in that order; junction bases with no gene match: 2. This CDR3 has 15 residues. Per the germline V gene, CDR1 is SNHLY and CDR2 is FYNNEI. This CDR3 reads CASSETGVNTGELFF. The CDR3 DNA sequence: TGTGCCAGCAGTGAAACAGGGGTAAACACCGGGGAGCTGTTTTTT.

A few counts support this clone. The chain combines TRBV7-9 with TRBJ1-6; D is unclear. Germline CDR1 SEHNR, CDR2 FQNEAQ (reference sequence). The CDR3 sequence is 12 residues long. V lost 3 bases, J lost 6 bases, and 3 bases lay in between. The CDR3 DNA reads TGTGCCAGCAGCTTGAGTAATTCACCCCTCCACTTT. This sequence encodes CASSLSNSPLHF.

The chain's CDR3 is CAWSRGKGRNSNQPQHF. The CDR3 nucleotides read TGTGCCTGGAGTAGGGGAAAAGGACGGAATAGCAATCAGCCCCAGCATTTT. The chain carries TRBV30 and TRBJ1-5, with D tentatively TRBD1 (5 bases). The CDR3 is 17 amino acids. CDR1 and CDR2 (germline): GTSNPN, SVGIG (reference sequence). V was trimmed by 2 bases and J by 0 bases, leaving 17 bases between them.

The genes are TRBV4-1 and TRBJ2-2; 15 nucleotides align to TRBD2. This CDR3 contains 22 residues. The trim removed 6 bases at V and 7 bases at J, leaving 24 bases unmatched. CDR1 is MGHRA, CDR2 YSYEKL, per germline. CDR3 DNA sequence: TGCGCCAGCAGACAACCTGCCCTGGTAAGGACTAGCGGGAGGGCCGACGGCGGGGAGCTGTTTTTT. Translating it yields CASRQPALVRTSGRADGGELFF.

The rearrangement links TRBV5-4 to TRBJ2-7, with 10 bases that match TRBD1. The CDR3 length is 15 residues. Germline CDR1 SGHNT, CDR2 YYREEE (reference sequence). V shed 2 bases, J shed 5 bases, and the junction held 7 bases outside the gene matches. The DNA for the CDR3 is TGTGCCAGCAGCTTCCCGGGACAGGGGTTCCACGAGCAGTACTTC. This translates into CASSFPGQGFHEQYF.

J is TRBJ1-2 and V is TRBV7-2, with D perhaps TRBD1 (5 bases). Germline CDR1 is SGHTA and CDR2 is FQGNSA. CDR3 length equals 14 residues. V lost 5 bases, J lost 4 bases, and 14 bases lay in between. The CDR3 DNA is TGTGCCAGCAGCGCAGACGGACAAGTCTATGGCTACACCTTC. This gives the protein CASSADGQVYGYTF.

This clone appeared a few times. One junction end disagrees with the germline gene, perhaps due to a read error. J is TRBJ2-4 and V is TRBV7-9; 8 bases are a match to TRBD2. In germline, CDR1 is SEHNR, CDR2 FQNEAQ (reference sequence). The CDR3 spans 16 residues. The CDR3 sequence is CSSSPPAGENINIQYF. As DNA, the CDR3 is TGTTCCAGCAGCCCCCCAGCGGGAGAAAATATAAACATTCAGTACTTC.

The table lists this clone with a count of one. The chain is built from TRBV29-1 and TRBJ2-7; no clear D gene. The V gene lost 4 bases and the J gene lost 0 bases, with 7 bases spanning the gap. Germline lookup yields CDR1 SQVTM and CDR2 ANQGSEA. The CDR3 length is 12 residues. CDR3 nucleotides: TGCAGCGTTGGCGGCGGCTCCTACGAGCAGTACTTC. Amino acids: CSVGGGSYEQYF.

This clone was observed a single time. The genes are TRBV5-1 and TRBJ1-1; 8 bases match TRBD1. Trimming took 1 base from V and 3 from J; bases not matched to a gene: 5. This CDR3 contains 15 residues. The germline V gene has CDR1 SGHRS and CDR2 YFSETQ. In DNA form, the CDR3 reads TGCGCCAGCAGCTTGTCTTTACAGGGGGACACTGAAGCTTTCTTT. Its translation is CASSLSLQGDTEAFF.

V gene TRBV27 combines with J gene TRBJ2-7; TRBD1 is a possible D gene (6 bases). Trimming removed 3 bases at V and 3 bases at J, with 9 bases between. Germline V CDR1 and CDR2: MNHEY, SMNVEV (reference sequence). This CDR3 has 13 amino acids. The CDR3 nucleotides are TGTGCCAGCAGTTTTGCCAGGGGCTACGAGCAGTACTTC. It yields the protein CASSFARGYEQYF.

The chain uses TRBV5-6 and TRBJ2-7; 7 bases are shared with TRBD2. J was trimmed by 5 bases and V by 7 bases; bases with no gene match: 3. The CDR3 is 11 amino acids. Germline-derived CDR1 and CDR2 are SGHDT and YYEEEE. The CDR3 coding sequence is TGTGCCAGCCGGGGGGTAGACGAGCAGTACTTC. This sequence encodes CASRGVDEQYF.

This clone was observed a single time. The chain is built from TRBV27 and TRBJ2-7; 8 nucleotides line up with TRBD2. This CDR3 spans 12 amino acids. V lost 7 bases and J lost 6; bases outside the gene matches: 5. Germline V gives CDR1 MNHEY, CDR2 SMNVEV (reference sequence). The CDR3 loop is CASTGGDLEQYF. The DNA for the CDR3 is TGTGCCAGCACCGGGGGGGACCTCGAGCAGTACTTC.

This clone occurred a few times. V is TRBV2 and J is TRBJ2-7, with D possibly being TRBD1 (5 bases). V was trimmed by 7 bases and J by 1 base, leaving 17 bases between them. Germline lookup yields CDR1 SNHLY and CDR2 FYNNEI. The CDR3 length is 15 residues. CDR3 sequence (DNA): TGTGCCAGCACCAAAACCTGGACACAGTCCTACGAGCAGTACTTC. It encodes CASTKTWTQSYEQYF.